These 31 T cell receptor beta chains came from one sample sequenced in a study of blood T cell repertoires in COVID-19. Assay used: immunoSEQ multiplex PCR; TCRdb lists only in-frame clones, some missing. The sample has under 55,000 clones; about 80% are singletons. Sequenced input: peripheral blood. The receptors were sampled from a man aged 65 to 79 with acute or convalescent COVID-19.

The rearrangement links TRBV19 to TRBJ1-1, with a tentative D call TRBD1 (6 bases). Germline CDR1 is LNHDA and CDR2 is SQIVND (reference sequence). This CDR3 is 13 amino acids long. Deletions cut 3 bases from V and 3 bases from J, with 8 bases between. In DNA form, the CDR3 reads TGTGCCAGTAGTATGGGGGCCCACACTGAAGCTTTCTTT. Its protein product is CASSMGAHTEAFF.

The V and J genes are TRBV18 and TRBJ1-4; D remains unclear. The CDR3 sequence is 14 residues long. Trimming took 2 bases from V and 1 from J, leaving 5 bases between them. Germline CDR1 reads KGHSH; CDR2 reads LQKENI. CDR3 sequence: CASSPGGTNEKLFF. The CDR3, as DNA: TGTGCCAGCTCACCAGGAGGAACTAATGAAAAACTGTTTTTT. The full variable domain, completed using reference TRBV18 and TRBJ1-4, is NAGVMQNPRHLVRRRGQEARLRCSPMKGHSHVYWYRQLPEEGLKFMVYLQKENIIDESGMPKERFSAEFPKEGPSILRIQQVVRGDSAAYFCASSPGGTNEKLFFGSGTQLSVL.

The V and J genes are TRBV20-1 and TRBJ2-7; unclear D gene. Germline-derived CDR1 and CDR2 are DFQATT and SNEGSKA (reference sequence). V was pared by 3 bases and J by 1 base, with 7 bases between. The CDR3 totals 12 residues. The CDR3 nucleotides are TGCAGTGCTAGTCCCAGTTCCTACGAGCAGTACTTC. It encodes CSASPSSYEQYF.

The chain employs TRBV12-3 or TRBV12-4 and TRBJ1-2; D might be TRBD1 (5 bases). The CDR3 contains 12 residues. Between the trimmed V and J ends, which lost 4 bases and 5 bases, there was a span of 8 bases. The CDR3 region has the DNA TGTGCCAGCAGTTCGAGACAGTATGGCTACACCTTC. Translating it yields CASSSRQYGYTF.

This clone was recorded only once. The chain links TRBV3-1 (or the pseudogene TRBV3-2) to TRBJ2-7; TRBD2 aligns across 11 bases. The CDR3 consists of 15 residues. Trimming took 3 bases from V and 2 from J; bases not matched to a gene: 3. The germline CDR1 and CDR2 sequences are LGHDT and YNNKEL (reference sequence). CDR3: CASSQGLAETYEQYF. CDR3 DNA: TGTGCCAGCAGCCAGGGACTAGCGGAGACCTACGAGCAGTACTTC.

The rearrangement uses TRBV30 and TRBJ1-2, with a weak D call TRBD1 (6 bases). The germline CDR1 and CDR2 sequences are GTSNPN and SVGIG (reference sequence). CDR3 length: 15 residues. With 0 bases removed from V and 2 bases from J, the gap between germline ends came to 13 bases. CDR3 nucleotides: TGTGCCTGGAGTGTATTGGACAGTATAAACTATGGCTACACCTTC. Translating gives CAWSVLDSINYGYTF.

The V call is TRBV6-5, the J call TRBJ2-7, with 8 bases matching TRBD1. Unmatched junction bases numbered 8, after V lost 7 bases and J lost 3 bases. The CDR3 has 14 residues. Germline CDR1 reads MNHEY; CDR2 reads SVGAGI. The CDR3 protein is CASTWGQDSYEQYF. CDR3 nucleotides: TGTGCCAGCACCTGGGGACAGGATAGCTACGAGCAGTACTTC.

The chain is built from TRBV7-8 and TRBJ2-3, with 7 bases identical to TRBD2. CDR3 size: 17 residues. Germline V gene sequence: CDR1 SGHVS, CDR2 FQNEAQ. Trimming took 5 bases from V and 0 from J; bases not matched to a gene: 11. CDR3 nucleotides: TGTGCCAGCAGCGCGGGGGAGGAGACTATTAGCACAGATACGCAGTATTTT. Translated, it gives CASSAGEETISTDTQYF. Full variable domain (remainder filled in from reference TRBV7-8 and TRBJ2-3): GAGVSQSPRYKVAKRGQDVALRCDPISGHVSLFWYQQALGQGPEFLTYFQNEAQLDKSGLPSDRFFAERPEGSVSTLKIQRTQQEDSAVYLCASSAGEETISTDTQYFGPGTRLTVL.

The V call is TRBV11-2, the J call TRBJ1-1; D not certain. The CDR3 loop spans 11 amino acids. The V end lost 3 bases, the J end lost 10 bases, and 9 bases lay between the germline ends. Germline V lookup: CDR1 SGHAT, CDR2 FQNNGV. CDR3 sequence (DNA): TGTGCCAGCAGCTTTAATGAGGGAGCTTTCTTT. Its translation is CASSFNEGAFF.

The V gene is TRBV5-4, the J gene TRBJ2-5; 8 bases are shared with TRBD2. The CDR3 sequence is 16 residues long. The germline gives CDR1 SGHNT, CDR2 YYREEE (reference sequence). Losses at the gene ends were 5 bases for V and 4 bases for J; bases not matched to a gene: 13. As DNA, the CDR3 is TGTGCCAGCAGAGCAGCGGGGGTGCGTTCGGCAGAGACCCAGTACTTC. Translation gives CASRAAGVRSAETQYF.

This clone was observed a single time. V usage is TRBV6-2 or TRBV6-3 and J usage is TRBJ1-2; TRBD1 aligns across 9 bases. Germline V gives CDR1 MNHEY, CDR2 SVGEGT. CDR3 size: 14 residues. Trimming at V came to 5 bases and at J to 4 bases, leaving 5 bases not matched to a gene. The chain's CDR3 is CASSPGQGSYGYTF. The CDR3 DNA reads TGTGCCAGCAGTCCGGGACAGGGTAGCTATGGCTACACCTTC.

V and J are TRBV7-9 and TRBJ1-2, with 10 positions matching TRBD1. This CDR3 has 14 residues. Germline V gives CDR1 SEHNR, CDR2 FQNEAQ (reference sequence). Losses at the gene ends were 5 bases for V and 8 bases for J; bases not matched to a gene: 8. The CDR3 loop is CASSRTGTGAGYTF. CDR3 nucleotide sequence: TGTGCCAGCAGCCGAACCGGGACAGGGGCAGGCTACACCTTC.

As DNA, the CDR3 is TGTGCCAGTAGCCCCCGGGACACAGATACGCAGTATTTT. Its protein product is CASSPRDTDTQYF. The J gene is TRBJ2-3, the V gene TRBV19; D may be TRBD2 (5 bases). V gave up 6 bases and J gave up 2 bases, with 9 bases separating them. The CDR3 loop spans 13 amino acids. The germline gives CDR1 LNHDA, CDR2 SQIVND (reference sequence).

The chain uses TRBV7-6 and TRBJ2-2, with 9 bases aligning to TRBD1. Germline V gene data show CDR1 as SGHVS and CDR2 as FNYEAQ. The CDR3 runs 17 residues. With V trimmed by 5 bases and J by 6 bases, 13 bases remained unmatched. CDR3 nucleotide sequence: TGTGCCAGCAGCCCATACTGGGGGGACAGGGTGGCCGGGGAGCTGTTTTTT. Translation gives CASSPYWGDRVAGELFF.

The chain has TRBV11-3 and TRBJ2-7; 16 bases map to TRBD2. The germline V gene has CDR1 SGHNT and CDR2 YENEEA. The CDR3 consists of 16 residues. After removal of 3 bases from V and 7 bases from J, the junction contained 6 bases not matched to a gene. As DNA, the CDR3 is TGTGCCAGCAGCTTGGGACTAGCGGGAGGGCCAGAGGAGCAGTACTTC. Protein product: CASSLGLAGGPEEQYF.

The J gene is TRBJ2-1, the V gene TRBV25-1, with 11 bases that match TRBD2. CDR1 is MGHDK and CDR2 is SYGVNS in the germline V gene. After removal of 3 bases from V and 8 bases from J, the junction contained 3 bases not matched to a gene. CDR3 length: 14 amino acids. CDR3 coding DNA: TGTGCCAGCAGTGATAGCGGGGGGGCCGATGAGCAGTTCTTC. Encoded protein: CASSDSGGADEQFF.

The CDR3 DNA is TGTGCCAGCAGCCAAGTCACGGACGCGGGAGGAACAGAGACCCAGTACTTC. Translation gives CASSQVTDAGGTETQYF. V usage is TRBV14 and J usage is TRBJ2-5, with 8 bases identical to TRBD2. The CDR3 sequence is 17 residues long. J gave up 4 bases and V 1 base, and 11 bases lay outside the gene matches. CDR1 SGHDN and CDR2 FVKESK come from the germline V gene.

The CDR3 protein is CASSLVAGGVSGANVLTF. The CDR3 coding sequence is TGCGCCAGCAGCTTGGTCGCAGGGGGCGTCTCTGGGGCCAACGTCCTGACTTTC. This chain uses TRBV5-1 with TRBJ2-6, with TRBD1 matching 8 bases. The CDR3 loop spans 18 amino acids. The germline gives CDR1 SGHRS, CDR2 YFSETQ. The V and J ends lost 0 bases and 0 bases, in that order; junction bases with no gene match: 5. The full variable domain, completed using reference TRBV5-1 and TRBJ2-6, is KAGVTQTPRYLIKTRGQQVTLSCSPISGHRSVSWYQQTPGQGLQFLFEYFSETQRNKGNFPGRFSGRQFSNSRSEMNVSTLELGDSALYLCASSLVAGGVSGANVLTFGAGSRLTVL.

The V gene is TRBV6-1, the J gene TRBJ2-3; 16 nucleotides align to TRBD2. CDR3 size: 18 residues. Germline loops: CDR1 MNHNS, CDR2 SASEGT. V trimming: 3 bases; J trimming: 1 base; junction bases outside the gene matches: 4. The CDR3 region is CASSEGLAGGPRTDTQYF. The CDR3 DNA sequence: TGTGCCAGCAGTGAGGGACTAGCGGGGGGGCCTCGCACAGATACGCAGTATTTT.

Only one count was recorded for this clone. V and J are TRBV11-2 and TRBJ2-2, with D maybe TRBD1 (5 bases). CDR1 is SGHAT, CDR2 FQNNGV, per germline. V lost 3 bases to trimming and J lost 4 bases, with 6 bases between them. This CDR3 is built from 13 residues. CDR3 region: CASSFQGTGELFF. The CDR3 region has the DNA TGTGCCAGCAGCTTTCAGGGCACCGGGGAGCTGTTTTTT.

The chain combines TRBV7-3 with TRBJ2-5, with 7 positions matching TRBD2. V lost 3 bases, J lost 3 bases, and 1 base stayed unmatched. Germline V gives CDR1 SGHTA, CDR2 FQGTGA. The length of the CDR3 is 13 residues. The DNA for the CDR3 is TGTGCCAGCAGCTTGAGCGGGAAAGAGACCCAGTACTTC. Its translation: CASSLSGKETQYF.

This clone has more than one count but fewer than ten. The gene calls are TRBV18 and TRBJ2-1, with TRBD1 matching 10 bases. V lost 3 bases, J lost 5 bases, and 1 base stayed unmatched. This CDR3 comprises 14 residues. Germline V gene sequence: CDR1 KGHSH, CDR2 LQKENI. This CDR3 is CASSPDRGNNEQFF. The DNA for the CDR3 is TGTGCCAGCTCACCGGACAGGGGGAACAATGAGCAGTTCTTC.

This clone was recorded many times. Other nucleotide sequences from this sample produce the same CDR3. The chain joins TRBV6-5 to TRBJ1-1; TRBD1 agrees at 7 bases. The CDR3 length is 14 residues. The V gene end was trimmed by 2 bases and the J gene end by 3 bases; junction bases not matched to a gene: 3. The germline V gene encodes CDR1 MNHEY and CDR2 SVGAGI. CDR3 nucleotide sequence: TGTGCCAGCAGTTACACAACAGGGGACACTGAAGCTTTCTTT. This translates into CASSYTTGDTEAFF.

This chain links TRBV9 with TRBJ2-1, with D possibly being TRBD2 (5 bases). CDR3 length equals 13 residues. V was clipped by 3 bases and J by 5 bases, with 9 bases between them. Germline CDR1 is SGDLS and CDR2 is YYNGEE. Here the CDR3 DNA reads TGTGCCAGCAGCGGCCGGGATAACAATGAGCAGTTCTTC. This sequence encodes CASSGRDNNEQFF.

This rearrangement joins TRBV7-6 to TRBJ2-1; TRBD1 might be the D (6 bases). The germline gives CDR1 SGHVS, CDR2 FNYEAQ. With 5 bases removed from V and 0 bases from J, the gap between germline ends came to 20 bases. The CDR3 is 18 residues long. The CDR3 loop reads CASSPKGDPTYSYNEQFF. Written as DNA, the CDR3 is TGTGCCAGCAGCCCGAAGGGGGACCCCACCTACTCCTACAATGAGCAGTTCTTC.

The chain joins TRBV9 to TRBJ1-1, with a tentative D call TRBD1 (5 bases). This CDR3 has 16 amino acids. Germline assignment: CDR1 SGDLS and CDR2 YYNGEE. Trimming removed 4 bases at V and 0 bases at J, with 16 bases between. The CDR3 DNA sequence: TGTGCCAGCAGCCAACAGGATTTAAGAGTGAACACTGAAGCTTTCTTT. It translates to CASSQQDLRVNTEAFF.

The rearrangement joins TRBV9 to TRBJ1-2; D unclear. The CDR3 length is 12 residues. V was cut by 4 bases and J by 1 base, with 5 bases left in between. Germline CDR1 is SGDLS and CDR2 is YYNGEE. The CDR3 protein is CASSPNNYGYTF. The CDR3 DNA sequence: TGTGCCAGCAGCCCAAATAACTATGGCTACACCTTC.

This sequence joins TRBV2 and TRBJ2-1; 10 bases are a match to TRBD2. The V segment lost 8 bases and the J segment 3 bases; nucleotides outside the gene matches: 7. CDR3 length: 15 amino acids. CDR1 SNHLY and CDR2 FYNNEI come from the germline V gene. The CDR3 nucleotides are TGTGCCAGCTCCTTAGCGGGGGGTATCTACAATGAGCAGTTCTTC. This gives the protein CASSLAGGIYNEQFF.

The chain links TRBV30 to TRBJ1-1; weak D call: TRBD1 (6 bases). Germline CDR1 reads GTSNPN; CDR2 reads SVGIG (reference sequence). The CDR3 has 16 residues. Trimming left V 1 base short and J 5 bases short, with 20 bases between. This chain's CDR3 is CAWSGVDRPEVTEAFF. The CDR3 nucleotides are TGTGCCTGGAGTGGAGTCGACAGGCCAGAGGTGACTGAAGCTTTCTTT.

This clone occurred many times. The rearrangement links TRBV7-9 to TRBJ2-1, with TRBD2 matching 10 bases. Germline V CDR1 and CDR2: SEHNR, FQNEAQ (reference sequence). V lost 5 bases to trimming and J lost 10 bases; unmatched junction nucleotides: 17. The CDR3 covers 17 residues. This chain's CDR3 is CASSPGGASGRRGEQFF. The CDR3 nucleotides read TGTGCCAGCAGCCCCGGGGGGGCTAGCGGGAGAAGGGGGGAGCAGTTCTTC.

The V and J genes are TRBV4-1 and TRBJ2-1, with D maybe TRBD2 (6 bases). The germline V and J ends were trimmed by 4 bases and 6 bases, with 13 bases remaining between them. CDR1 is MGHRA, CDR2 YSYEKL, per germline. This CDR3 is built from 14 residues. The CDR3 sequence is CASSPRLGTNEQFF. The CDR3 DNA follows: TGCGCCAGCAGCCCCCGACTAGGGACCAATGAGCAGTTCTTC.